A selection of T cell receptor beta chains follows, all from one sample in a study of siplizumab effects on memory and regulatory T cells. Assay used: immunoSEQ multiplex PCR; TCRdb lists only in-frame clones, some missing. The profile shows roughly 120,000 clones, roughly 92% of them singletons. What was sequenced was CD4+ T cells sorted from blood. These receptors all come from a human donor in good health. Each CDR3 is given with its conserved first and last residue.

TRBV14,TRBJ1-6,CASSHLGKSSYNSPLHF
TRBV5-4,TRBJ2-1,CASGVGTVCNEQFF
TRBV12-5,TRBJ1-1,CASGDHWDRATEAFF
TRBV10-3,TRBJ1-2,CAIREENYGYTF
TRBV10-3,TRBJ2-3,CAISGTGKSTDTQYF
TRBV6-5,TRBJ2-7,CASSRDSPYEQYF
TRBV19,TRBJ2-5,CASTSGPNVETQYF
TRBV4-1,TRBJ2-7,CASSQVRQVYEQYF
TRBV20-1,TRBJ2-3,CSAEAGHTQYF
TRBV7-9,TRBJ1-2,CASSPKSGQGYFYTF
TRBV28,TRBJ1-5,CASRGTVPQPQHF
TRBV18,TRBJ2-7,CASSPRQASYEQYF
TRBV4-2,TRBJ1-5,CASSQGLGTGGGQPQHF
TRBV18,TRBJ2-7,CASSPRAQGNEQYF
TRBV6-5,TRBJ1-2,CASRYQDRTNYGYTF
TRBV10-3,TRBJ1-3,CAISGYRLTTSGNTIYF
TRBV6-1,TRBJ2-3,CASSGQNTDTQYF